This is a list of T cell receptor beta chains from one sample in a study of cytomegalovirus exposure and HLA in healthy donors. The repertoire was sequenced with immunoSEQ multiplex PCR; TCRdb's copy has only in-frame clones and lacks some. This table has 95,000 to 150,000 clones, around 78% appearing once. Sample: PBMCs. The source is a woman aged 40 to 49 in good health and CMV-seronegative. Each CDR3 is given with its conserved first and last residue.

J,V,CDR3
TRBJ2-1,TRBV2,CASSDGGRAHNEQFF
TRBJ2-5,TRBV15,CATAVAETQYF
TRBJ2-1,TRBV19,CASSLNLYNEQFF
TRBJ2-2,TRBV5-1,CASSLWTRPTEDTGELFF
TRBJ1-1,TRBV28,CASKEQGTEAFF
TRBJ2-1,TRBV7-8,CASSRGTSAHNEQFF
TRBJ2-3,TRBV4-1,CASSQDQPPTYTDTQYF
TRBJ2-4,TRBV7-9,CASSLPGLAGGVDIQYF
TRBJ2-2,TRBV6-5,CASSYTGTKYTGELFF
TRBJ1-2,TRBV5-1,CASSLSSRDYGYTF
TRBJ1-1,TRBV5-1,CASSLVVSTEAFF
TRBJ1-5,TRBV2,CASNGQGDNQPQHF
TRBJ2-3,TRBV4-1,CASSRGQGPWSTDTQYF
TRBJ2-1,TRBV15,CATSAGLAGAYNEQFF
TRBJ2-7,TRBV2,CASSARVPLDEQYF
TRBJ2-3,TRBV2,CASSAGREFADTQYF
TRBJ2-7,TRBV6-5,CASRRSTRGYEQYF
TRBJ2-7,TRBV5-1,CASSPGRARYEQYF
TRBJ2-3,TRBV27,CASSLASGSYTDTQYF
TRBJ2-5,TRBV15,CATSRDRSRTQYF
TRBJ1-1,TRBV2,CASLRGYLTEAFF
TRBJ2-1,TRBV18,CASSPPLGAAHNEQFF
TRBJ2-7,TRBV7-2,CASSLARGSRHEQYF
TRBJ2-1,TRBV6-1,CASTDRGSRNEQFF
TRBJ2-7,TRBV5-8,CASSLGLAGDSEQYF
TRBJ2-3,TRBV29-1,CSVARGPSTDTQYF
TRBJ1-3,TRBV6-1,CASSEIHSGNTIYF
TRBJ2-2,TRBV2,CASSIPGQGDTGELFF
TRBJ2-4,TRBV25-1,CASSDTSGSLAKNIQYF
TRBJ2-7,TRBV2,CASSASSGAMYEQYF
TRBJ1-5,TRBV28,CASSPHAGTGKYSNQPQHF
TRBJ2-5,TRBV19,CASSTRRTGVETQYF
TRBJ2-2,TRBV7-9,CASSWRTGPTGELFF
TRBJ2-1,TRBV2,CASSVLGAGDNEQFF
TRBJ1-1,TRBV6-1,CASSEWGVDTEAFF
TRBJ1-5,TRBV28,CASSLNRDQPQHF
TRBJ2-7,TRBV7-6,CASGRDRKGYEQYF
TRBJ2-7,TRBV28,CASSFGGRASYEQYF
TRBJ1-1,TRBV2,CASTRSQMNTEAFF
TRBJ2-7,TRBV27,CASSLPGLAQSSYEQYF
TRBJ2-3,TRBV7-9,CSSSLESTQGRRTDTQYF
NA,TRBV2,CASSGGRAGGYEQYF